What follows are 13 T cell receptor beta chains derived from one specimen sequenced in a study of blood T cell repertoires in COVID-19. Some clones are missing from TCRdb's copy, which holds only in-frame ones; the method was immunoSEQ multiplex PCR. The repertoire holds roughly 70,000 clones, with 85% to 90% as singletons. Sequences were obtained from peripheral blood. These receptors originate from a woman aged 50 to 60 with active COVID-19.

The chain combines TRBV6-2 or TRBV6-3 with TRBJ2-5; D is unclear. Trimming took off 0 bases at V and 5 bases at J, with 10 bases between the two ends. CDR3 length equals 14 residues. Looked up from germline, CDR1 is MNHEY and CDR2 is SVGEGT. The CDR3 DNA reads TGTGCCAGCAGTTACTCCCCGGAGACCGAGACCCAGTACTTC. Its translation is CASSYSPETETQYF.

V and J are TRBV30 and TRBJ2-6; the match to TRBD1 covers 7 bases. Germline CDR1 is GTSNPN and CDR2 is SVGIG (reference sequence). CDR3 length: 16 residues. Losses at the gene ends were 1 base for V and 4 bases for J; bases not matched to a gene: 7. The CDR3 bases are TGTGCCTGGAGTGCGACAGGGTACACGGGGGCCAACGTCCTGACTTTC. It is translated as CAWSATGYTGANVLTF.

The chain carries TRBV18 and TRBJ2-1; TRBD2 aligns across 7 bases. Looked up from germline, CDR1 is KGHSH and CDR2 is LQKENI. The CDR3 has 15 residues. The V gene end was trimmed by 4 bases and the J gene end by 3 bases; junction bases not matched to a gene: 6. CDR3 DNA: TGTGCCAGCTCACTCCGGGACTATGACTACAATGAGCAGTTCTTC. This sequence encodes CASSLRDYDYNEQFF.

The rearrangement joins TRBV18 to TRBJ1-1, with D perhaps TRBD1 (6 bases). Germline V gene data show CDR1 as KGHSH and CDR2 as LQKENI. Trimming took off 0 bases at V and 1 base at J, with 9 bases between the two ends. The CDR3 is 15 residues long. The CDR3 is CASSPPDRSNTEAFF. For the CDR3, the DNA is TGTGCCAGCTCACCACCCGACAGGTCGAACACTGAAGCTTTCTTT.

This chain links TRBV19 with TRBJ1-4; the match to TRBD1 covers 7 bases. The V gene end was trimmed by 9 bases and the J gene end by 8 bases; junction bases not matched to a gene: 12. Germline lookup yields CDR1 LNHDA and CDR2 SQIVND (reference sequence). The CDR3 extends over 14 amino acids. The CDR3 loop is CASTTGAGSEKLFF. In DNA, the CDR3 is TGTGCCAGCACTACAGGGGCCGGTTCCGAAAAACTGTTTTTT.

In nucleotides, the CDR3 is TGTGCCAGCACCAGGACCCAGGGCGACGGCTACACCTTC. Its translation is CASTRTQGDGYTF. The rearrangement uses TRBV7-8 and TRBJ1-2, with D tentatively TRBD1 (5 bases). Trimming stripped 7 bases from V and 8 bases from J, with 17 bases between. The CDR3 sequence is 13 residues long. Per the germline V gene, CDR1 is SGHVS and CDR2 is FQNEAQ. The variable domain in full, with the rest retrieved from reference TRBV7-8 and TRBJ1-2, is GAGVSQSPRYKVAKRGQDVALRCDPISGHVSLFWYQQALGQGPEFLTYFQNEAQLDKSGLPSDRFFAERPEGSVSTLKIQRTQQEDSAVYLCASTRTQGDGYTFGSGTRLTVV.

The chain uses TRBV29-1 and TRBJ1-3; maybe TRBD1 (6 bases). The CDR3 is made up of 13 amino acids. The ends were cut back, 3 bases at V and 4 bases at J, with 10 bases in the middle. CDR1 is SQVTM and CDR2 is ANQGSEA in the germline V gene. CDR3 region: CSVDKQGGNTIYF. As DNA, the CDR3 is TGCAGCGTTGATAAACAGGGCGGAAACACCATATATTTT.

The rearrangement uses TRBV2 and TRBJ2-6, with D possibly being TRBD1 (6 bases). Germline CDR1 reads SNHLY; CDR2 reads FYNNEI. The CDR3 is made up of 17 amino acids. Trimming stripped 5 bases from V and 0 bases from J, with 14 bases between. The DNA of the CDR3 is TGTGCCAGCAGTTGGTCACAGGGTTACTCTGGGGCCAACGTCCTGACTTTC. This sequence encodes CASSWSQGYSGANVLTF.

The chain joins TRBV5-1 to TRBJ2-5; 9 positions match TRBD2. Germline V CDR1 and CDR2: SGHRS, YFSETQ. CDR3 length: 14 residues. V shed 6 bases, J shed 5 bases, and the junction held 8 bases outside the gene matches. CDR3 residues: CASTQRGELETQYF. CDR3 DNA sequence: TGCGCCAGCACGCAGCGGGGGGAACTGGAGACCCAGTACTTC.

In its sample, this clone was seen once. The V and J genes are TRBV19 and TRBJ2-4; TRBD1 agrees at 7 bases. Germline CDR1 and CDR2: LNHDA and SQIVND (reference sequence). CDR3 size: 15 residues. V shed 6 bases, J shed 4 bases, and the junction held 9 bases outside the gene matches. The CDR3, as DNA: TGTGCCAGTAGGTCGGGACAGATAATTAAAAACATTCAGTACTTC. Translated: CASRSGQIIKNIQYF.

The rearrangement joins TRBV5-1 to TRBJ2-2, with 8 positions matching TRBD1. Germline V gene lookup returns CDR1 SGHRS and CDR2 YFSETQ. This CDR3 comprises 16 residues. V shed 0 bases and J 0 bases; nucleotides not matched to a gene: 1. This CDR3 reads CASSLGDRSNTGELFF. The CDR3 DNA reads as TGCGCCAGCAGCTTGGGGGACAGGTCGAACACCGGGGAGCTGTTTTTT.

This chain connects TRBV7-2 to TRBJ2-7; 10 bases line up with TRBD2. V lost 5 bases and J lost 6; bases outside the gene matches: 10. CDR1 and CDR2 (germline): SGHTA, FQGNSA. This CDR3 is built from 15 residues. The CDR3 nucleotides are TGTGCCAGCAGCGGGAAACAAGCGGGAGGGGGCGAGCAGTACTTC. Protein sequence: CASSGKQAGGGEQYF.

The rearrangement links TRBV7-6 to TRBJ1-2, with D perhaps matching TRBD1 (5 bases). The ends were cut back, 1 base at V and 4 bases at J, with 16 bases in the middle. Germline V gives CDR1 SGHVS, CDR2 FNYEAQ. The length of the CDR3 is 16 residues. This chain's CDR3 is CASSLGTGTGGYGYTF. CDR3 sequence (DNA): TGTGCCAGCAGCTTAGGGACCGGGACCGGGGGCTATGGCTACACCTTC.